The rows below give T cell receptor beta chains drawn from one sample of a study of blood T cell repertoires in COVID-19. TCRdb's copy holds only in-frame clones and misses some; the assay was immunoSEQ multiplex PCR. Found here are 250,000 to 350,000 clones, about nine tenths of them singletons; the top ten hold about 6%. Sequenced: peripheral blood. These receptors originate from a woman aged 45-59 years with COVID-19, enrolled during active disease. CDR3s include the opening cysteine and the closing phenylalanine or tryptophan. The order of the fields is clone size, D gene, V gene, J gene, CDR3 protein, CDR3 DNA. The D gene is left open where the match is weak. A clone size is listed for some rows: how often the clone was seen (once, few, many), or a class if it is expanded.

>-|-|TRBV5-1|TRBJ1-3
CASSLDGRQGTGNTIYF
TGCGCCAGCAGCTTGGATGGTCGGCAGGGGACTGGAAACACCATATATTTT
>once|-|TRBV19|TRBJ2-7
CASSSRDTAYEQYF
TGTGCCAGTAGTAGCCGGGACACGGCCTACGAGCAGTACTTC
>-|TRBD1|TRBV6-1|TRBJ2-7
CASSDRDRASYEQYF
TGTGCCAGCAGTGACCGCGACAGGGCCTCCTACGAGCAGTACTTC
>-|TRBD2|TRBV5-1|TRBJ2-3
CASSLGATSGGSVTQYF
TGCGCCAGCAGCTTGGGGGCGACTAGCGGGGGTTCAGTTACGCAGTATTTT
>once|-|TRBV4-1|TRBJ2-3
CASSQGGAGGGTDTQYF
TGCGCCAGCAGCCAGGGGGGGGCAGGAGGAGGCACAGATACGCAGTATTTT
>-|-|TRBV7-9|TRBJ1-1
CASRPDSRNTEAFF
TGTGCCAGCAGGCCGGACTCCAGGAACACTGAAGCTTTCTTT
>-|-|TRBV4-1|TRBJ2-2
CASSHSQGTFTGELFF
TGCGCCAGCAGCCACTCACAGGGTACGTTCACCGGGGAGCTGTTTTTT
>few|TRBD1|TRBV29-1|TRBJ1-2
CSVRTGNGYTF
TGCAGCGTCCGGACAGGGAACGGCTACACCTTC
>-|-|TRBV5-1|TRBJ1-6
CASTQEAGRGSPLHF
TGCGCCAGCACCCAGGAGGCAGGGAGGGGTTCACCCCTCCACTTT
>-|-|TRBV7-2|TRBJ2-7
CASSPWSSSYEQYF
TGTGCCAGCAGCCCCTGGTCGAGCTCCTACGAGCAGTACTTC
>-|-|TRBV12-3/TRBV12-4|TRBJ1-1
CASSLKANTEAFF
TGTGCCAGCAGTTTGAAAGCGAACACTGAAGCTTTCTTT
>-|TRBD1|TRBV27|TRBJ2-1
CASSLSGTGYNEQFF
TGTGCCAGCAGTTTATCCGGGACAGGGTACAATGAGCAGTTCTTC
>-|-|TRBV5-4|TRBJ1-2
CASSLSWREYGYTF
TGTGCCAGCAGCTTGTCTTGGAGGGAGTATGGCTACACCTTC
>-|-|TRBV6-5|TRBJ2-7
CASRHHRGGYEQYF
TGTGCCAGCAGACATCACAGGGGGGGCTACGAGCAGTACTTC
>-|TRBD2|TRBV11-1|TRBJ2-7
CASSLSGRAGGEQYF
TGTGCCAGCAGCTTAAGCGGGAGGGCCGGAGGGGAGCAGTACTTC
>-|-|TRBV7-9|TRBJ2-1
CASSLSDEQFF
TGTGCCAGCAGCTTATCCGATGAGCAGTTCTTC
>few|TRBD2|TRBV30|TRBJ2-5
CAWSAHLRENQETQYF
TGTGCCTGGAGTGCCCACTTGCGGGAGAACCAAGAGACCCAGTACTTC
>-|-|TRBV27|TRBJ1-4
CASSLYGVRLEKLFF
TGTGCCAGCAGTTTATACGGGGTCCGACTTGAAAAACTGTTTTTT
>-|-|TRBV5-1|TRBJ2-5
CASSLGYNQETQYF
TGCGCCAGCAGCTTGGGTTATAACCAAGAGACCCAGTACTTC
>-|-|TRBV5-1|TRBJ1-1
CASSSTYTEAFF
TGCGCCAGCAGCAGTACATACACTGAAGCTTTCTTT
>-|-|TRBV3-1/TRBV3-2|TRBJ2-2
CASSRVSANTGELFF
TGTGCCAGCAGCCGTGTTAGCGCGAACACCGGGGAGCTGTTTTTT
>-|-|TRBV5-1|TRBJ1-5
CASSPDSNSNQPQHF
TGCGCCAGCAGCCCGGACAGTAATAGCAATCAGCCCCAGCATTTT